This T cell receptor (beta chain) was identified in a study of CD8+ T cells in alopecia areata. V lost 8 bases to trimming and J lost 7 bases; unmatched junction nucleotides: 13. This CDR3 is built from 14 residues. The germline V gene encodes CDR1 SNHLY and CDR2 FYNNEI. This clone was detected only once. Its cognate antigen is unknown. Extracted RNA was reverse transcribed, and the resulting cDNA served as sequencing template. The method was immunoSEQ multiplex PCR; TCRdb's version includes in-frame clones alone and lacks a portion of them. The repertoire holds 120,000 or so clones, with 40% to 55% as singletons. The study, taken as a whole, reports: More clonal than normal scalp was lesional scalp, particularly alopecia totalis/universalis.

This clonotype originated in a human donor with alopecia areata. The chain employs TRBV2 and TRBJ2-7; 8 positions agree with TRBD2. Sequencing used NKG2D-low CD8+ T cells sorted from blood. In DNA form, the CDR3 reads TGTGCCAGCGGTGGAGGGACTAGTCCTACGGAGCAGTACTTC. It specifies CASGGGTSPTEQYF.